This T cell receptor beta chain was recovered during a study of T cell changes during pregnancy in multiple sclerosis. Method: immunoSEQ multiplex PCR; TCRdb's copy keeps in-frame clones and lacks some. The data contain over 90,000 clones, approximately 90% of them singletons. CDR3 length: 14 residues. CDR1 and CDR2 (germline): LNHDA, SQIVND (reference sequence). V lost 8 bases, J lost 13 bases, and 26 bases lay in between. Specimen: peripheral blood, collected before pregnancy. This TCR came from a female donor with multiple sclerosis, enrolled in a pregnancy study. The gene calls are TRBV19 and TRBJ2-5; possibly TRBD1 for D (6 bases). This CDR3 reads CASAWTANDPGLYF. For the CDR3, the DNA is TGTGCCAGTGCTTGGACAGCCAACGACCCCGGATTGTACTTC.